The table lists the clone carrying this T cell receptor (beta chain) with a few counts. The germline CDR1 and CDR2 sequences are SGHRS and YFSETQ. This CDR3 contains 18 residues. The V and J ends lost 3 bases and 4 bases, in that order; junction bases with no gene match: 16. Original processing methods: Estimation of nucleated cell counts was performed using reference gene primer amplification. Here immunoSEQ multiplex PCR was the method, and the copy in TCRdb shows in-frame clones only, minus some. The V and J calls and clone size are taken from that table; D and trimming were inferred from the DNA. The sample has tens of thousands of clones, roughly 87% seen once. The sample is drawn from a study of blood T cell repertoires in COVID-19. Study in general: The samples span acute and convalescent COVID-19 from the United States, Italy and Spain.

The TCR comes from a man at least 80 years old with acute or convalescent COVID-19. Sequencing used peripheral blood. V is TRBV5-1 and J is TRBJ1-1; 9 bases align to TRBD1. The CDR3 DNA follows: TGCGCCAGCAGCTCGAGGGGCAGGACAGGGGTTGGAAGCACTGAAGCTTTCTTT. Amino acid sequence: CASSSRGRTGVGSTEAFF.